These 20 T cell receptor beta chains came from one sample sequenced in a study of cytotoxic CD8 clonotypes in ibrutinib-treated CLL. Using immunoSEQ multiplex PCR, the repertoire was profiled, and TCRdb retains in-frame clones only, with some absent. The data show some 20,000 clones, about 84% seen once. Sequencing was performed on PBMCs, taken before ibrutinib treatment. Receptors originate from a human donor with chronic lymphocytic leukemia.

The V call is TRBV27, the J call TRBJ1-2; D call uncertain. In germline, CDR1 is MNHEY, CDR2 SMNVEV (reference sequence). The CDR3 has 12 residues. Trimming removed 5 bases at V and 4 bases at J, with 8 bases between. The CDR3 DNA follows: TGTGCCAGCAGTGACGCACGCTATGGCTACACCTTC. Translating gives CASSDARYGYTF.

The count of this clone is one. This chain connects TRBV18 to TRBJ1-1; a weak D match, TRBD1 (5 bases). V lost 3 bases and J 1 base, leaving 9 bases between the germline ends. The CDR3 spans 14 residues. The V gene's germline CDR1 is KGHSH and CDR2 LQKENI. CDR3 sequence: CASSPTQGNTEAFF. The CDR3 DNA is TGTGCCAGCTCACCCACCCAGGGGAACACTGAAGCTTTCTTT.

The chain links TRBV10-3 to TRBJ2-2, with 10 positions matching TRBD1. Per the germline V gene, CDR1 is ENHRY and CDR2 is SYGVKD. After removal of 6 bases from V and 7 bases from J, the junction contained 5 bases not matched to a gene. CDR3 length: 14 residues. The chain's CDR3 is CAIRDRGHSGELFF. In DNA form, the CDR3 reads TGTGCCATCAGAGACAGGGGGCATAGCGGGGAGCTGTTTTTT.

The gene calls are TRBV27 and TRBJ2-2, with D perhaps TRBD1 (7 bases). The CDR3 is made up of 15 amino acids. Germline loops: CDR1 MNHEY, CDR2 SMNVEV (reference sequence). Trimming removed 1 base from V and 6 bases from J, with 12 bases in between. The CDR3 reads CASSLWQGGSGELFF. CDR3 coding DNA: TGTGCCAGCAGTTTATGGCAGGGGGGTTCCGGGGAGCTGTTTTTT.

The CDR3 coding sequence is TGTGCCAGCAGCTCCGGACAGGCTAATGAAAAACTGTTTTTT. The encoded protein is CASSSGQANEKLFF. This chain links TRBV5-4 with TRBJ1-4; 7 bases map to TRBD1. CDR1 is SGHNT, CDR2 YYREEE, per germline (reference sequence). The junction had 2 bases not matched to a gene; V was cut back by 3 bases and J by 3 bases. This CDR3 contains 14 residues.

The chain joins TRBV5-1 to TRBJ2-5, with D possibly being TRBD2 (6 bases). The V and J ends lost 4 bases and 5 bases respectively, with 18 bases between them. The CDR3 loop spans 15 amino acids. Germline V gene data show CDR1 as SGHRS and CDR2 as YFSETQ. The CDR3, as DNA: TGCGCCAGCAGCGAGCGGGCCGCCGGTGGCGAGACCCAGTACTTC. This codes for CASSERAAGGETQYF.

Points on this clone: Other nucleotide sequences from this sample produce the same CDR3. This chain connects TRBV4-3 to TRBJ1-3, with a tentative D call TRBD1 (5 bases). Trimming stripped 4 bases from V and 0 bases from J, with 7 bases between. Germline lookup yields CDR1 LGHNA and CDR2 YSLEER. CDR3 size: 14 residues. The CDR3 sequence is CASSPGGSGNTIYF. CDR3 DNA sequence: TGCGCCAGCAGCCCCGGGGGCTCTGGAAACACCATATATTTT.

This clone was seen a single time. The chain recombines TRBV7-2 with TRBJ2-3; 7 bases match TRBD1. This CDR3 has 16 residues. V gave up 4 bases and J gave up 1 base; unmatched junction bases: 8. Germline V gives CDR1 SGHTA, CDR2 FQGNSA. The DNA for the CDR3 is TGTGCCAGCAGCTCCCAGGGCCAGGGGGGCACAGATACGCAGTATTTT. Translated, it gives CASSSQGQGGTDTQYF.

This clone was observed once. This chain's CDR3 is CAWSEWGARKAFF. The CDR3 coding sequence is TGTGCCTGGAGTGAGTGGGGTGCGAGGAAAGCTTTCTTT. This rearrangement joins TRBV30 to TRBJ1-1, with unresolved D. Germline V CDR1 and CDR2: GTSNPN, SVGIG (reference sequence). V lost 1 base and J lost 9, with 15 bases in between. This CDR3 has 13 amino acids.

The chain links TRBV7-2 to TRBJ2-2, with a possible D match to TRBD1 (5 bases). V was shortened by 5 bases and J by 3 bases, with 16 bases between the two germline ends. CDR1 and CDR2 from the germline V gene are SGHTA and FQGNSA. CDR3 size: 16 residues. The CDR3 sequence is CASSQEWQGYTGELFF. The DNA for the CDR3 is TGTGCCAGCAGCCAAGAATGGCAGGGCTACACCGGGGAGCTGTTTTTT.

This clone has just one count. The chain recombines TRBV10-1 with TRBJ2-3; 7 nucleotides agree with TRBD1. V shed 8 bases, J shed 4 bases, and the junction held 6 bases outside the gene matches. The CDR3 loop spans 13 amino acids. Germline V gene sequence: CDR1 WNHNN, CDR2 SYGVQD (reference sequence). The CDR3 DNA sequence: TGCGCCAGCCAACAACAGGGGTCAGATACGCAGTATTTT. It encodes CASQQQGSDTQYF.

DNA of the CDR3: TGTGCCTGGAGTACGAGGGGAGGGAACTATGGCTACACCTTC. It codes for CAWSTRGGNYGYTF. The J gene is TRBJ1-2, the V gene TRBV30; D may be TRBD1 (5 bases). V was clipped by 2 bases and J by 2 bases, with 12 bases between them. This CDR3 is built from 14 residues. Germline assignment: CDR1 GTSNPN and CDR2 SVGIG (reference sequence).

The chain employs TRBV7-2 and TRBJ1-2; 10 bases fit TRBD1. This CDR3 comprises 14 residues. J was trimmed by 8 bases and V by 4 bases; bases with no gene match: 7. Germline CDR1 SGHTA, CDR2 FQGNSA. The CDR3 DNA sequence: TGTGCCAGCAGCTCCCGACAGGGGGCCGGGGGCTACACCTTC. Its protein is CASSSRQGAGGYTF. Looking up the rest from reference TRBV7-2 and TRBJ1-2 gives the full variable domain: GAGVSQSPSNKVTEKGKDVELRCDPISGHTALYWYRQSLGQGLEFLIYFQGNSAPDKSGLPSDRFSAERTGGSVSTLTIQRTQQEDSAVYLCASSSRQGAGGYTFGSGTRLTVV.

The J gene is TRBJ2-5, the V gene TRBV18, with D possibly TRBD1 on 6 matching bases. From germline, CDR1 is KGHSH and CDR2 LQKENI. Trimming took off 3 bases at V and 1 base at J, with 9 bases between the two ends. The CDR3 has 14 residues. This CDR3 is CASSPGQTQETQYF. The CDR3, as DNA: TGTGCCAGCTCACCTGGACAGACCCAAGAGACCCAGTACTTC.

V and J are TRBV6-1 and TRBJ1-1; D is ambiguous. Between the trimmed V and J ends, which lost 10 bases and 5 bases, there was a span of 23 bases. From germline, CDR1 is MNHNS and CDR2 SASEGT. The length of the CDR3 is 15 residues. CDR3 in DNA: TGTGCCACCACCAGACAAGCGGGTGGTGGGACTGAAGCTTTCTTT. This gives the protein CATTRQAGGGTEAFF.

This clone came up once. The J gene is TRBJ2-1, the V gene TRBV6-1; D is ambiguous. CDR3 length: 15 amino acids. The V gene's germline CDR1 is MNHNS and CDR2 SASEGT. V was clipped by 5 bases and J by 0 bases, with 11 bases between them. The CDR3 nucleotides read TGTGCCAGCAGTACTGCAAGGGTCTCCTACAATGAGCAGTTCTTC. Translating it yields CASSTARVSYNEQFF.

J is TRBJ2-7 and V is TRBV27; TRBD1 might be the D (5 bases). CDR3 length equals 16 residues. Germline assignment: CDR1 MNHEY and CDR2 SMNVEV (reference sequence). Trimming took 2 bases from V and 3 from J, leaving 17 bases between them. The CDR3 nucleotides read TGTGCCAGCAGTTTAAGAGGCCGGGTGGGGCTCTACGAGCAGTACTTC. This sequence encodes CASSLRGRVGLYEQYF.

J is TRBJ2-1 and V is TRBV5-5, with no clear D. Germline CDR1 and CDR2: SGHKS and YYEKEE (reference sequence). V dropped 0 bases and J dropped 0 bases, with 10 bases sitting between them. The CDR3 contains 16 residues. The chain's CDR3 is CASSLATLSSYNEQFF. In DNA, the CDR3 is TGTGCCAGCAGCTTGGCTACCCTGAGCTCCTACAATGAGCAGTTCTTC.

V is TRBV10-1 and J is TRBJ2-3, with D hard to call. Germline V gene lookup returns CDR1 WNHNN and CDR2 SYGVQD (reference sequence). The CDR3 runs 13 residues. Trimming stripped 4 bases from V and 2 bases from J, with 7 bases between. The CDR3 protein is CASSGQVTDTQYF. The CDR3 nucleotides read TGCGCCAGCAGTGGTCAAGTCACAGATACGCAGTATTTT.

This chain joins TRBV18 and TRBJ2-7, with D perhaps being TRBD1 or TRBD2 (6 bases each). V dropped 2 bases and J dropped 11 bases, with 13 bases sitting between them. Germline values: CDR1 KGHSH, CDR2 LQKENI. This CDR3 region has 12 residues. CDR3 protein: CASSPSPGEEYF. DNA for the CDR3: TGTGCCAGCTCACCAAGTCCAGGGGAGGAGTACTTC.